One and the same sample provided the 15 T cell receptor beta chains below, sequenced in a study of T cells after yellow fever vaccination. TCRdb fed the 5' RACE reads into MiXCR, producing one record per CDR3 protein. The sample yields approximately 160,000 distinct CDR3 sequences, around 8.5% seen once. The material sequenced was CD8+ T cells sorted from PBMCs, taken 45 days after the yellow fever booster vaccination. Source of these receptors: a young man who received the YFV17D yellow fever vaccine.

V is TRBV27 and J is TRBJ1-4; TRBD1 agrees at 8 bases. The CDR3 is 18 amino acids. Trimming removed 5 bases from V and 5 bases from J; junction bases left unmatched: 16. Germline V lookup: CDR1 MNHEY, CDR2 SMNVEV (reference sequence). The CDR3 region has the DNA TGTGCCAGCAGTACCTCCATCATACCAGGGGGCCCCAATGAAAAACTGTTTTTT. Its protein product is CASSTSIIPGGPNEKLFF.

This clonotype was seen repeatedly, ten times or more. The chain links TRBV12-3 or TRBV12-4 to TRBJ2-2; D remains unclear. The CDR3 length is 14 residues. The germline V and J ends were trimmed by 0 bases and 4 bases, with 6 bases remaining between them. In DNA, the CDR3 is TGTGCCAGCAGTTTAGCCAGGCGCACCGGGGAGCTGTTTTTT. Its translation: CASSLARRTGELFF.

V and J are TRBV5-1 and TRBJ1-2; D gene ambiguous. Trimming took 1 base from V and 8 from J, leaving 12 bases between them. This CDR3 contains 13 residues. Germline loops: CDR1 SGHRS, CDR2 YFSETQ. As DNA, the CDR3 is TGCGCCAGCAGCTTGACTGGGGTTCAAGGCTACACCTTC. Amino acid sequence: CASSLTGVQGYTF.

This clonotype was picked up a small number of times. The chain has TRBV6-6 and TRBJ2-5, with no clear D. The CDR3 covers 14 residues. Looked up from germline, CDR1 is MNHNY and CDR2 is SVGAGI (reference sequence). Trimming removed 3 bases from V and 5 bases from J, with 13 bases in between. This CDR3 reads CASSYPYSRETQYF. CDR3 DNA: TGTGCCAGCAGTTATCCATACTCTAGGGAGACCCAGTACTTC.

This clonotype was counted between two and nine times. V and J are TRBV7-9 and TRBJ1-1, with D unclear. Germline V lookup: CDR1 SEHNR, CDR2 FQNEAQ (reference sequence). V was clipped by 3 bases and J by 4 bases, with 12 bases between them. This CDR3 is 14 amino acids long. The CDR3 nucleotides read TGTGCCAGCAGCTTTGGGGAGAGTATCACTGAAGCTTTCTTT. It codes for CASSFGESITEAFF.

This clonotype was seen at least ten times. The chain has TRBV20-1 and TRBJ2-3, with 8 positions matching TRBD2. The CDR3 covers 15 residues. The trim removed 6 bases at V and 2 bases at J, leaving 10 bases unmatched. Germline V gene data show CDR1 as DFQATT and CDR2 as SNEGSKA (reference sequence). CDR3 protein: CSARTGRGDTDTQYF. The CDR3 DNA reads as TGCAGTGCAAGAACCGGGCGGGGGGACACAGATACGCAGTATTTT.

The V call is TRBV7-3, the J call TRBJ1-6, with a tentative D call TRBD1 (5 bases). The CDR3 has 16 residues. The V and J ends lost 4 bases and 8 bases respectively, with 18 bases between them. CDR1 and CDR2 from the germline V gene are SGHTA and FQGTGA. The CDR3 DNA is TGTGCCAGCAGCTCCGAGGGGCCCCTCGGAGATTCACCCCTCCACTTT. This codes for CASSSEGPLGDSPLHF.

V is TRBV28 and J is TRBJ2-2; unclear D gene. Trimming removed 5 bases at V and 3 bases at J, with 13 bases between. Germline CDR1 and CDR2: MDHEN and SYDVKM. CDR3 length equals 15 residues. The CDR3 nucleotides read TGTGCCAGCAGTCCATTAGATCGGTACACCGGGGAGCTGTTTTTT. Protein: CASSPLDRYTGELFF.

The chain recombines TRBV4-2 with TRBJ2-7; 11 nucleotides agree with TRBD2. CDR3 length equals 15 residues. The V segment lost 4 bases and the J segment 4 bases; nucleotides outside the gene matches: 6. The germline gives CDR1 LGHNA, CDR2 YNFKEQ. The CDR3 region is CASSPRGLAEYEQYF. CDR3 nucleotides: TGTGCCAGCAGCCCGCGGGGACTAGCGGAGTACGAGCAGTACTTC.

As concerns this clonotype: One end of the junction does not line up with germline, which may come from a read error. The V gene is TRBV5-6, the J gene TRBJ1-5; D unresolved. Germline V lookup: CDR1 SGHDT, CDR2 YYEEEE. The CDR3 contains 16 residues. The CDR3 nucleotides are TGTGCCAGGAGCTTGGTATCCGGGAATAGCAATCAGCCCCAGCATTTT. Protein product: CARSLVSGNSNQPQHF.

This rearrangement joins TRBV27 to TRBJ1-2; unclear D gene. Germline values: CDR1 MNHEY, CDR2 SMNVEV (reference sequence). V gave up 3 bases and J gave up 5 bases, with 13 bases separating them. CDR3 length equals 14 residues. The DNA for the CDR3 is TGTGCCAGCAGTTTTTCATCCAGCTTTTATGGCTACACCTTC. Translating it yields CASSFSSSFYGYTF.

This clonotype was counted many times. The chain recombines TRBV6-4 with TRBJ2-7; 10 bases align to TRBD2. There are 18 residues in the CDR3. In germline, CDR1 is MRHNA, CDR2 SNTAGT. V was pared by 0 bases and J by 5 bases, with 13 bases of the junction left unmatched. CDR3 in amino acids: CASSDSTASGGLKHEQYV. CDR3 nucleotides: TGTGCCAGCAGTGACTCGACGGCTAGCGGGGGCCTTAAGCACGAGCAGTACGTC.

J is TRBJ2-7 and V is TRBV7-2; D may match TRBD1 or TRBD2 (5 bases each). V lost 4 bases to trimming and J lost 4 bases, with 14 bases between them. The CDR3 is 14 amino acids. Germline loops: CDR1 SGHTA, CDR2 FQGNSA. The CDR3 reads CASSYQLGGYEQYF. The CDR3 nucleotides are TGTGCCAGCAGCTACCAACTTGGGGGTTACGAGCAGTACTTC.

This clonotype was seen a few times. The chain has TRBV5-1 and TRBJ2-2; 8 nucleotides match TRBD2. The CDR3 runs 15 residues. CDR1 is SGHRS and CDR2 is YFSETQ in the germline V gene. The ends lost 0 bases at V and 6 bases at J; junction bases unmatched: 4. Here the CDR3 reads CASSLAGGGPGELFF. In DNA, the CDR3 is TGCGCCAGCAGCTTGGCCGGGGGGGGCCCCGGGGAGCTGTTTTTT.

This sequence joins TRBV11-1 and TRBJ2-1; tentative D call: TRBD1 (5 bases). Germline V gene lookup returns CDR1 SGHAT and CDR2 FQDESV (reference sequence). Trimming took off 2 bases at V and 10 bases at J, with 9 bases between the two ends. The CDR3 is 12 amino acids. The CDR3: CASSLRAGEQFF. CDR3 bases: TGTGCCAGCAGCTTAAGGGCAGGGGAGCAGTTCTTC.